This note documents a single T cell receptor beta chain sequence. It was with unique molecular identifiers that the TCRbeta library was prepared. TCRdb used MiXCR to reprocess the PCR reads, holding one entry per CDR3 protein. The sample has some 600,000 distinct CDR3 sequences, 16% seen once. This entry belongs to a study of T-cell reconstitution after alpha-beta-depleted transplantation in children. The specimen comprised PBMCs from the stem cell graft donor, sampled from the stem cell graft. The source is a human donor who donated a stem cell graft to a child with acute myeloid leukemia.

CDR3: CASNLRGRGGNEQFF. For the CDR3, the DNA is TGTGCCAGCAACCTACGGGGTCGGGGGGGCAATGAGCAGTTCTTC. The chain links TRBV7-2 to TRBJ2-1, with 8 bases identical to TRBD2. Trimming took 7 bases from V and 6 from J; bases not matched to a gene: 11. Germline CDR1 is SGHTA and CDR2 is FQGNSA. CDR3 length: 15 amino acids.